This T cell receptor (beta chain) was identified in a study of regulatory T cells in long-lasting Graves disease. Whole-study findings and limits: TCR diversity was lower in persistent Graves' patients than in newly diagnosed ones.

In building TCR beta libraries, iRepertoire HTBI primers were used together with Arm-PCR of CDR3 regions. TCRdb re-derived calls from the multiplex PCR reads in MiXCR, one entry per CDR3 protein. The sample lists a few hundred thousand distinct CDR3 sequences, 20% to 25% occurring once. This clonotype showed up many times. No antigen is known for it. The time point denotes: persistent/refractory GD, antithyroid drugs over 5 years with positive TRAb. Construction of the TCR library relied on RNA isolated from PBMCs. Peripheral blood, at roughly 10 milliliters, went into EDTA tubes. The sample here was peripheral blood mononuclear cells (PBMCs), taken when the disease was refractory, from a patient treated with antithyroid drugs. The TCR comes from a female donor with Graves disease.

As DNA, the CDR3 is TGTGCCAGCAGCAGTAGGGGGCGGACAATAGTGGCTTTCTTT. Its translation: CASSSRGRTIVAFF. V gene TRBV7-2 combines with J gene TRBJ1-1; 7 nucleotides align to TRBD1. The CDR3 is 14 amino acids. Trimming took 5 bases from V and 11 from J; bases not matched to a gene: 14. Germline CDR1 SGHTA, CDR2 FQGNSA.